This T cell receptor beta chain was sequenced in a study of T cells in Graves' hyperthyroidism and ophthalmopathy. About the study: Before treatment of any kind, peripheral blood was taken at initial diagnosis.

Per the germline V gene, CDR1 is KGHSH and CDR2 is LQKENI. Trimming shortened V by 1 base and J by 3 bases, and 14 bases separated the two germline ends. The CDR3 runs to 16 residues. Overall study results and limits: Expanded thyroid clonotypes (above 0.001) were mostly also found in blood.

Many counts were recorded for this clonotype. Antigen specificity is unknown. Researchers amplified the TCR beta CDR3 regions from RNA transcripts. First-round RT-PCR with HTBI primers amplified the TCR CDR3 region. MiXCR was run by TCRdb on the multiplex PCR reads, yielding one entry per CDR3 protein. The profile shows some 570,000 distinct CDR3 sequences, 12% to 15% of them singletons. Patients with ophthalmopathy all had a Clinical Activity Score of at least 3, a NOSPECS grade of at least 4 and duration under 3 months. The source material was blood. The sequence derives from a woman between 18 and 29 years old with Graves' ophthalmopathy. The chain is built from TRBV18 and TRBJ2-3; a weak D match, TRBD2 (6 bases). The CDR3 spells CASSPRPGLGTDTQYF. CDR3 bases: TGTGCCAGCTCACCACGACCGGGACTTGGGACAGATACGCAGTATTTT.